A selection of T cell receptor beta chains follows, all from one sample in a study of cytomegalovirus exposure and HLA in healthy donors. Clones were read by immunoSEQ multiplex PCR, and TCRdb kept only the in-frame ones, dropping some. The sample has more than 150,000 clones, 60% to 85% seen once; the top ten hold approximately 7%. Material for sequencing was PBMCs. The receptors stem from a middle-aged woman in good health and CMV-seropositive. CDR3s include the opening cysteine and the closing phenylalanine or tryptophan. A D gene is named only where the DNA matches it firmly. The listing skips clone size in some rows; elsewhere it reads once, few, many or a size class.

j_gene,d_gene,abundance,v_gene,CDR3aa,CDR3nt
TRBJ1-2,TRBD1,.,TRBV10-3,CAISELGTGPFYGYTF,TGTGCCATCAGTGAGTTAGGGACAGGACCATTCTATGGCTACACCTTC
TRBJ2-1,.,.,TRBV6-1,CASSERLYEQFF,TGTGCCAGCAGCGAGAGGTTGTATGAGCAGTTCTTC
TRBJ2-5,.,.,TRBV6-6,CASSLTETQYF,TGTGCCAGCAGTCTTACTGAGACCCAGTACTTC
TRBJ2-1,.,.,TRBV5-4,CASSLEPLNEQFF,TGTGCCAGCAGCTTGGAGCCTCTGAATGAGCAGTTCTTC
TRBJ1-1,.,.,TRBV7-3,CASSRQMNTEAFF,TGTGCCAGCAGCCGACAGATGAACACTGAAGCTTTCTTT
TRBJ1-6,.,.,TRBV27,CASSYSGSSSPLHF,TGTGCCAGCAGTTACTCAGGGTCGAGTTCACCCCTCCACTTT
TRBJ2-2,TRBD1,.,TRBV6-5,CASAHRGRDGELFF,TGTGCCAGCGCCCACAGGGGGCGCGACGGGGAGCTGTTTTTT
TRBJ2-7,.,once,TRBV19,CASSIQSGDYEQYF,TGTGCCAGTAGTATTCAGTCGGGAGACTACGAGCAGTACTTC
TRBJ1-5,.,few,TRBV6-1,CASRLTGSHRPQHF,TGTGCCAGCAGACTCACAGGGTCTCATCGGCCCCAGCATTTT
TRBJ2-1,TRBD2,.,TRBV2,CASSLAGLLFSYNEQFF,TGTGCCAGCAGCCTAGCGGGGTTGCTTTTCTCCTACAATGAGCAGTTCTTC
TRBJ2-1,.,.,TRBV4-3,CASSRLRYNEQFF,TGCGCCAGCAGCCGTCTACGATACAATGAGCAGTTCTTC
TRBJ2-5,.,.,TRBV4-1,CASSQVRGEETQYF,TGCGCCAGCAGCCAAGTTAGGGGCGAGGAGACCCAGTACTTC
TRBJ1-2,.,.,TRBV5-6,CASSPPRAGGDGYTF,TGTGCCAGCAGCCCCCCGCGGGCGGGGGGCGATGGCTACACCTTC
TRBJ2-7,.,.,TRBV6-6,CASSYGLSYEQYF,TGTGCCAGCAGTTACGGGCTATCCTACGAGCAGTACTTC
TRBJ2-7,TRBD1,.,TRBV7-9,CASGPADRVGEQYF,TGTGCCAGCGGTCCCGCGGACAGGGTAGGAGAGCAGTACTTC
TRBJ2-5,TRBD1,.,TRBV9,CASSVAMFGTGGQETQYF,TGTGCCAGCAGCGTAGCGATGTTCGGGACAGGGGGCCAAGAGACCCAGTACTTC
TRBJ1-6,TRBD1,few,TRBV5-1,CASSTDRGNSPLHF,TGCGCCAGCAGTACGGACAGGGGTAATTCACCCCTCCACTTT
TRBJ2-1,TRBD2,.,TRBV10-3,CAISELGHGEGEQFF,TGTGCCATCAGTGAGTTGGGCCATGGGGAGGGTGAGCAGTTCTTC
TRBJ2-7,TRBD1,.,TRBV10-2,CASSELGTGGEQYF,TGCGCCAGCAGTGAGCTCGGGACAGGGGGAGAGCAGTACTTC
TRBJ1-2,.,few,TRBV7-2,CASSFRAVSPYGYTF,TGTGCCAGCAGCTTCAGGGCAGTGTCCCCCTATGGCTACACCTTC
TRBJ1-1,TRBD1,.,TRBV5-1,CASANRGGTEAFF,TGCGCCAGCGCAAACAGGGGCGGCACTGAAGCTTTCTTT
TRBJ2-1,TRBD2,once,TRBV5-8,CASSSYAWGGISYNEQFF,TGTGCCAGCAGCTCATACGCCTGGGGGGGTATCTCCTACAATGAGCAGTTCTTC
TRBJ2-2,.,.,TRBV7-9,CSSTGGVLTTGELFF,TGTTCCAGCACCGGGGGAGTCCTCACCACCGGGGAGCTGTTTTTT
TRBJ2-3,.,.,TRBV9,CASSDGGTKLHDTQYF,TGTGCCAGCAGCGATGGCGGGACCAAATTGCATGATACGCAGTATTTT
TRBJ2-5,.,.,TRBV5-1,CASSLASGEETQYF,TGCGCCAGCAGCTTGGCATCGGGGGAAGAGACCCAGTACTTC
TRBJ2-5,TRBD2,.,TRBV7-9,CASSRPLTSEETQYF,TGTGCCAGCAGCCGACCCCTCACTAGCGAAGAGACCCAGTACTTC
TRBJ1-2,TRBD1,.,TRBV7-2,CASSLRQGPLTPWTF,TGTGCCAGCAGCCTCCGACAGGGCCCACTCACACCATGGACCTTC
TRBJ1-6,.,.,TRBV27,CASRAIQGIGNSPLHF,TGTGCCAGCAGGGCGATACAGGGTATCGGTAATTCACCCCTCCACTTT
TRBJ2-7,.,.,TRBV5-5,CASSGQGLYEQYF,TGTGCCAGCAGCGGGCAGGGACTCTACGAGCAGTACTTC
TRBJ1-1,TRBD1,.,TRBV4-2,CASSHTTGGGTEAFF,TGTGCCAGCAGCCACACTACAGGGGGAGGCACTGAAGCTTTCTTT
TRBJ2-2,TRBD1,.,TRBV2,CATRTGYNGELFF,TGTGCCACCCGGACAGGGTATAACGGGGAGCTGTTTTTT
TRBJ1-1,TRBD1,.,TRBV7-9,CASSISGIKGATEAFF,TGTGCCAGCAGCATCTCCGGGATTAAGGGGGCCACTGAAGCTTTCTTT
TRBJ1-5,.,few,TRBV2,CASSVTRSNQPQHF,TGTGCCAGCAGTGTCACCAGGAGCAATCAGCCCCAGCATTTT
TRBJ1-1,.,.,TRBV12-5,CASALNTEAFF,TGTGCTAGTGCCCTTAACACTGAAGCTTTCTTT
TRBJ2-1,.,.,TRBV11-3,CASSLGEAASSYNEQFF,TGTGCCAGCAGCTTAGGCGAAGCGGCGAGCTCCTACAATGAGCAGTTCTTC
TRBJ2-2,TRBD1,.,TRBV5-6,CASSSLTDRANTGELFF,TGTGCCAGCAGCTCCCTGACGGACAGGGCGAACACCGGGGAGCTGTTTTTT
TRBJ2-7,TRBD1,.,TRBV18,CASSDRTGSYEQYF,TGTGCCAGCTCAGACCGGACAGGGAGCTACGAGCAGTACTTC
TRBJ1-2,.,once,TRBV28,CASSNREGANYGYTF,TGTGCCAGCAGCAACAGGGAAGGGGCGAATTATGGCTACACCTTC
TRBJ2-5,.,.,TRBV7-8,CASSLQLGQETQYF,TGTGCCAGCAGCCTACAGCTCGGTCAAGAGACCCAGTACTTC
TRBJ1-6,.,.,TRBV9,CASSGQGLINSPLHF,TGTGCCAGCAGCGGTCAAGGACTTATCAATTCACCCCTCCACTTT
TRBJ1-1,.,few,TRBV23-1,CASSPTGGRSLTEAFF,TGCGCCAGCAGTCCGACCGGGGGACGTTCCCTCACTGAAGCTTTCTTT
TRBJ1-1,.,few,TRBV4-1,CASSQDTGNTEAFF,TGCGCCAGCAGCCAAGATACGGGGAACACTGAAGCTTTCTTT
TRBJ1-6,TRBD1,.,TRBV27,CASSLDRVGRNSPLHF,TGTGCCAGCAGTTTAGACAGGGTCGGAAGAAATTCACCCCTCCACTTT
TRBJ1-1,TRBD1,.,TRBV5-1,CASSLPRGTGTNTEAFF,TGCGCCAGCAGCTTGCCTCGGGGGACAGGGACGAACACTGAAGCTTTCTTT
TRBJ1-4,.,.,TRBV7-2,CASSLRGATNEKLFF,TGTGCCAGCAGCTTAAGGGGTGCAACTAATGAAAAACTGTTTTTT
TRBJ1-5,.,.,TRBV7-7,CASSEGINQPQHF,TGTGCTAGCAGCGAGGGAATCAATCAGCCCCAGCATTTT
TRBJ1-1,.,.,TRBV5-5,CASSAAGGAWTEAFF,TGTGCCAGCAGCGCTGCGGGAGGGGCGTGGACTGAAGCTTTCTTT